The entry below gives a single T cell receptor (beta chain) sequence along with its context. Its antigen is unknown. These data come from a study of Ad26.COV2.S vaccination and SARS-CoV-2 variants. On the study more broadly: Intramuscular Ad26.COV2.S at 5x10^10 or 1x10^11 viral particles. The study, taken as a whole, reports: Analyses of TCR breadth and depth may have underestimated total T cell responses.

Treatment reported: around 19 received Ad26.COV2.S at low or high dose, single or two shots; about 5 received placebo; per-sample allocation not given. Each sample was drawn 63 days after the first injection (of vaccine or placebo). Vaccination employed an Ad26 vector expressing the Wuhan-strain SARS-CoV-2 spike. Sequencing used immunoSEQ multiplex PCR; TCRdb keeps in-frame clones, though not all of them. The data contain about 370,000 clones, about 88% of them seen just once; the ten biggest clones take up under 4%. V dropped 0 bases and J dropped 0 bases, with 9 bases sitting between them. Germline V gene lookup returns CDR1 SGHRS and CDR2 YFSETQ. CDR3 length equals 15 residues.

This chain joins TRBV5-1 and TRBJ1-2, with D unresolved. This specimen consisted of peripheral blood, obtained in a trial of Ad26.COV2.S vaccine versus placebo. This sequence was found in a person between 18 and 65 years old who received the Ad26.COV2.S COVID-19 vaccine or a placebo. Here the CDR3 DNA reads TGCGCCAGCAGCTTGGTAGACCCGACTAACTATGGCTACACCTTC. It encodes CASSLVDPTNYGYTF.